Shown below are 9 T cell receptor beta chains from a single sample sequenced in a study of Ad26.COV2.S vaccination and SARS-CoV-2 variants. Repertoires were generated with immunoSEQ multiplex PCR, while TCRdb's copy carries only in-frame clones and drops some. The sample lists 380,000 or so clones, about four fifths occurring once. Described treatment: about 20 received Ad26.COV2.S at low or high dose, single or two shots; roughly 5 received placebo; per-sample allocation not given. It was on day 63 after the first vaccine or placebo injection that samples were taken. The sequenced sample was peripheral blood, obtained in a trial of Ad26.COV2.S vaccine versus placebo. These receptors all come from a person aged 18-65 years who received the Ad26.COV2.S COVID-19 vaccine or a placebo.

The chain carries TRBV7-9 and TRBJ1-1, with a tentative D call TRBD1 (6 bases). There are 18 residues in the CDR3. The germline V gene has CDR1 SEHNR and CDR2 FQNEAQ (reference sequence). V gave up 5 bases and J gave up 4 bases, with 26 bases separating them. This CDR3 reads CASSPPLSSKRGGTEAFF. CDR3 DNA: TGTGCCAGCAGCCCCCCACTGTCCTCTAAGAGGGGGGGCACTGAAGCTTTCTTT.

This clone showed up just a few times. The chain links TRBV4-1 to TRBJ2-7, with TRBD1 matching 9 bases. CDR1 and CDR2 from the germline V gene are MGHRA and YSYEKL. J lost 3 bases, V lost 4 bases, and 1 base had no gene match. This CDR3 spans 13 amino acids. In nucleotides, the CDR3 is TGCGCCAGCAGCCTGGGACAGGGCTACGAGCAGTACTTC. Translating gives CASSLGQGYEQYF.

The chain uses TRBV27 and TRBJ1-5; no clear D gene. This CDR3 is built from 15 residues. Trimming took 3 bases from V and 3 from J, leaving 12 bases between them. The germline V gene encodes CDR1 MNHEY and CDR2 SMNVEV (reference sequence). The CDR3 DNA follows: TGTGCCAGCAGTTTCCAGGCCCCTTTCAATCAGCCCCAGCATTTT. This sequence encodes CASSFQAPFNQPQHF.

The gene calls are TRBV6-2 or TRBV6-3 and TRBJ1-1, with D maybe TRBD1 (5 bases). The germline V gene has CDR1 MNHEY and CDR2 SVGEGT. V lost 0 bases, J lost 2 bases, and 13 bases lay in between. The CDR3 contains 16 residues. The CDR3 DNA follows: TGTGCCAGCAGTTACTCGATTTCCGGGGCCAACACTGAAGCTTTCTTT. Its translation: CASSYSISGANTEAFF.

About this clone itself: This sequence may be a read error, since a much larger clone differs from it by one base. J is TRBJ2-6 and V is TRBV9; D is ambiguous. The CDR3 sequence is 13 residues long. V lost 3 bases and J 0 bases, leaving 1 base between the germline ends. In germline, CDR1 is SGDLS, CDR2 YYNGEE. CDR3: CASSDSGANVLTF. CDR3 bases: TGTGCCAGCAGCGACTCTGGGGCCAACGTCCTGACTTTC.

This chain connects TRBV5-4 to TRBJ2-5; D is possibly TRBD2 (6 bases). V lost 4 bases and J 5 bases, leaving 15 bases between the germline ends. The CDR3 consists of 14 residues. The germline V gene has CDR1 SGHNT and CDR2 YYREEE (reference sequence). The CDR3 spells CASSPGTRGETQYF. The CDR3 nucleotides read TGTGCCAGCAGCCCGGGGACCCGGGGGGAGACCCAGTACTTC. Full variable domain (remainder filled in from reference TRBV5-4 and TRBJ2-5): ETGVTQSPTHLIKTRGQQVTLRCSSQSGHNTVSWYQQALGQGPQFIFQYYREEENGRGNFPPRFSGLQFPNYSSELNVNALELDDSALYLCASSPGTRGETQYFGPGTRLLVL.

This rearrangement joins TRBV11-1 to TRBJ2-5, with a tentative D call TRBD1 (6 bases). Trimming removed 5 bases at V and 5 bases at J, with 9 bases between. This CDR3 comprises 12 residues. The germline V gene has CDR1 SGHAT and CDR2 FQDESV (reference sequence). For the CDR3, the DNA is TGTGCCAGCAGCCGTAGGGGGGAGACCCAGTACTTC. The encoded protein is CASSRRGETQYF.

The rearrangement links TRBV5-5 to TRBJ1-2, with a weak D call TRBD1 (5 bases). This CDR3 is 16 amino acids long. CDR1 is SGHKS, CDR2 YYEKEE, per germline (reference sequence). The ends were cut back, 4 bases at V and 0 bases at J, with 16 bases in the middle. CDR3 coding DNA: TGTGCCAGCAGCCGTGTCGACAGTTCTCCTAACTATGGCTACACCTTC. It translates to CASSRVDSSPNYGYTF.

This clone was detected only once. The V gene is TRBV30, the J gene TRBJ1-2; TRBD1 agrees at 7 bases. Trimming removed 8 bases from V and 4 bases from J; junction bases left unmatched: 10. Germline V lookup: CDR1 GTSNPN, CDR2 SVGIG (reference sequence). This CDR3 has 13 residues. CDR3 DNA sequence: TGTGCCCTCCGGGACAGCCCGGTCTATGGCTACACCTTC. It specifies CALRDSPVYGYTF.